The clone carrying this T cell receptor (beta chain) was observed at least ten times. What it binds is unknown. This record belongs to a study of T cells in Graves' hyperthyroidism and ophthalmopathy. Study details: Peripheral blood draws took place at initial diagnosis, ahead of any treatment.

Uncontrolled infection, other autoimmune disease, pregnancy or lactation disqualified patients from enrolment. Used for diagnoses were clinical symptoms, serum thyroxine and TRAb, thyroid ultrasound and orbital computed tomography. The CDR3 covers 15 residues. CDR1 is SGHAT, CDR2 FQNNGV, per germline. V dropped 1 base and J dropped 8; count of bases not matched to a gene: 5. Whole-study results and caveats: Clonotypes that were expanded in thyroid above 0.001 mostly appeared in blood too.

Regions amplified from RNA transcripts were the TCR beta CDR3 regions. TCR CDR3 underwent first-round RT-PCR with the HTBI primer set. TCRdb redid the calling of the multiplex PCR reads with MiXCR, one entry per CDR3 protein. This table holds a few hundred thousand distinct CDR3 sequences, 16% found once. The receptor was isolated from a woman aged 40 to 55 with Graves' ophthalmopathy. This sequence joins TRBV11-2 and TRBJ2-1, with 10 bases matching TRBD2. The sequenced sample consisted of blood. The CDR3 is CASSLGVAGGHEQFF. CDR3 nucleotides: TGTGCCAGCAGCTTAGGGGTAGCGGGGGGCCATGAGCAGTTCTTC.